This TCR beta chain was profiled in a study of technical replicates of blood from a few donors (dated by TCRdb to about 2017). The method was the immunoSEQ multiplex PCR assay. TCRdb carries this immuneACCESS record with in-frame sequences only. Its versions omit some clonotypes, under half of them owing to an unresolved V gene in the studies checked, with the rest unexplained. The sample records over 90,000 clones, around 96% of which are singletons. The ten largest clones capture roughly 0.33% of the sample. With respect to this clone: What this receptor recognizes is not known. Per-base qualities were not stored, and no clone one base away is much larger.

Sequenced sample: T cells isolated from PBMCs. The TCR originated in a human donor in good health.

The nucleotides read TGTGCCAGCAGGGGGGACAGGGAGTTGGACACTGAAGCTTTCTTT. This encodes CASRGDRELDTEAFF. Recombination joined TRBV2 with TRBJ1-1; the junction holds 9 bases that match TRBD1. Including cysteine and phenylalanine, the CDR3 has 15 amino acids. Only the CDR3 DNA is retained, 45 bases long and in frame from the first base. For this chain, trimming is 6 bases at the V end and 3 bases at the J end, and the number of junction bases without a gene match is 8. CDR1 is given as SNHLY and CDR2 as FYNNEI, both from the germline V gene.